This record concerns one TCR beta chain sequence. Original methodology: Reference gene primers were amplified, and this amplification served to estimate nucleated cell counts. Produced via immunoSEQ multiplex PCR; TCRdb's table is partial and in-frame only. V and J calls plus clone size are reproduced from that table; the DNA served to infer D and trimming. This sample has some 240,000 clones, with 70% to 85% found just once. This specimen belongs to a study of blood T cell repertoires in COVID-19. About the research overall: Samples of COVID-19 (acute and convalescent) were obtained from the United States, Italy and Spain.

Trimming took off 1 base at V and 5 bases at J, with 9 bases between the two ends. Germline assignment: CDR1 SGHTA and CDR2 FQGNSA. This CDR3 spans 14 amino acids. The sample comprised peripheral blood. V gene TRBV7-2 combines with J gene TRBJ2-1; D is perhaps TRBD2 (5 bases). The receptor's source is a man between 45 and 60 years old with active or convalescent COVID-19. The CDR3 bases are TGTGCCAGCAGCTTAGGCTGGCGGGACAATGAGCAGTTCTTC. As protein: CASSLGWRDNEQFF.